This T cell receptor (beta chain) was documented in a study of PD-L1 blockade in urothelial cancer. About the study: Peripheral blood specimens exhibited a median yield of approximately 150,000 T cells.

Synthetically made TCR analog templates were put into each PCR as spikes. TCRdb's copy holds only in-frame clones and misses some; the assay was immunoSEQ multiplex PCR. The profile covers about 69,000 clones, with roughly 89% appearing a single time and around 3.4% taken by the ten largest. Patient sample counts ranged from 1 to 8, pretreatment and on-treatment. The sequence came from a man between 60 and 75 years old with urothelial cancer. This material consisted of PBMCs, taken around atezolizumab (anti-PD-L1) treatment.

The CDR3 sequence is CASSLSSFMNTEAFF. CDR3 DNA sequence: TGTGCCAGCAGCTTAAGCTCGTTCATGAACACTGAAGCTTTCTTT. The chain uses TRBV7-2 and TRBJ1-1, with D unclear. This CDR3 is built from 15 residues. V lost 2 bases to trimming and J lost 0 bases, with 10 bases between them. Germline loops: CDR1 SGHTA, CDR2 FQGNSA.